This passage covers 4 T cell receptor beta chains from one sample sequenced in a study of beta chain features in type 1 diabetes. Study-wide results and limits: Moderately but significantly shorter TCRB CDR3s were found in Type 1 diabetes patients in all four CD4+ subsets.

Expressed TCRB transcripts got sequenced, as all isolated RNA was reverse transcribed. The data were produced by immunoSEQ multiplex PCR, yet TCRdb's version contains in-frame clones alone and is incomplete. The table records approximately 250,000 clones, roughly 17% of them present only once. These receptors have no identified antigens. Sequenced sample: naive CD4+ T cells from blood. The receptor set was obtained from a man between 25 and 39 years old with type 1 diabetes.

V gene TRBV5-1 combines with J gene TRBJ2-4, with 11 bases matching TRBD2. Germline V gene sequence: CDR1 SGHRS, CDR2 YFSETQ. The CDR3 has 16 amino acids. Trimming cost V 1 base and J 3 bases; bases outside gene matches: 3. CDR3 nucleotide sequence: TGCGCCAGCAGCTTGTTAGCGGGAGGGAACAAAAACATTCAGTACTTC. Translation: CASSLLAGGNKNIQYF.

The CDR3 DNA reads TGTGCCAGCAGTTACGACGGGTTCCGCTACGAGCAGTACTTC. Translating it yields CASSYDGFRYEQYF. This chain connects TRBV6-5 to TRBJ2-7, with D hard to call. The CDR3 is 14 residues long. The V end was cut by 2 bases, the J end by 3 bases, with 11 bases between. Per germline, CDR1 MNHEY and CDR2 SVGAGI.

The V gene is TRBV7-2, the J gene TRBJ2-3; 7 nucleotides agree with TRBD1. V trimming: 5 bases; J trimming: 1 base; junction bases outside the gene matches: 9. Germline lookup yields CDR1 SGHTA and CDR2 FQGNSA. The CDR3 loop spans 16 amino acids. The CDR3 reads CASSLTTGTRTDTQYF. The CDR3, as DNA: TGTGCCAGCAGCCTCACGACAGGGACCCGCACAGATACGCAGTATTTT.

This clone came up a few times. The CDR3 DNA reads TGCGCCAGCAGCCCGACAGGGACCTTGTACAATGAGCAGTTCTTC. Protein: CASSPTGTLYNEQFF. The chain links TRBV5-1 to TRBJ2-1; TRBD1 aligns across 7 bases. Germline V CDR1 and CDR2: SGHRS, YFSETQ. The length of the CDR3 is 15 residues. Germline trimming cut 4 bases from V and 4 bases from J; bases unmatched to any gene: 8.